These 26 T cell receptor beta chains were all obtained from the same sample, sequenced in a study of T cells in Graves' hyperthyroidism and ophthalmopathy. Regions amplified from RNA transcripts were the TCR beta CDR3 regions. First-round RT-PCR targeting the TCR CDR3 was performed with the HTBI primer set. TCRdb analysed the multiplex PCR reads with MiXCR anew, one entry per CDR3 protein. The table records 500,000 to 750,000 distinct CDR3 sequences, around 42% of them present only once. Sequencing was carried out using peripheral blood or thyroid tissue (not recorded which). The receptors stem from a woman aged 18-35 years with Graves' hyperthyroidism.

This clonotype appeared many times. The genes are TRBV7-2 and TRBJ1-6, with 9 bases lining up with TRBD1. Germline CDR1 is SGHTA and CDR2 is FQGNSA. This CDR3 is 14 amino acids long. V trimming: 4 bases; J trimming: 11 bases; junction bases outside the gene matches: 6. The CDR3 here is CASSSGQGSAPLHF. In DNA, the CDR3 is TGTGCCAGCAGCTCCGGACAGGGGAGCGCACCCCTCCACTTT.

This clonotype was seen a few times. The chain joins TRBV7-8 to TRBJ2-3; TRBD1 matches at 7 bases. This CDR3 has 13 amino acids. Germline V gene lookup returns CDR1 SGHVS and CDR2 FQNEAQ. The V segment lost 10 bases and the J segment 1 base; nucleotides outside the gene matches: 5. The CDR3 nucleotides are TGTGCCACGAAGACAGGGCGCACAGATACGCAGTATTTT. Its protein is CATKTGRTDTQYF.

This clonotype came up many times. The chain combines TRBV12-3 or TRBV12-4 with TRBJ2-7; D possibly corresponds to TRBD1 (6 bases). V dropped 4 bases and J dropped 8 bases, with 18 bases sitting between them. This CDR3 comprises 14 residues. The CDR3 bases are TGTGCCAGCAGTTCTGACAGGTCCCTACGGAAGCAGTACTTC. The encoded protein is CASSSDRSLRKQYF.

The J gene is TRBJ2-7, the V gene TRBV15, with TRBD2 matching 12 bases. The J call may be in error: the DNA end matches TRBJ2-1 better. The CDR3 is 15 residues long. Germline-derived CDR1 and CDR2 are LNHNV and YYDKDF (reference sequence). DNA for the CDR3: TGTGCCACCAGCAGAGGGCTAGCGGGAGGGCCGGGGCAGTTCTTC. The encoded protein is CATSRGLAGGPGQFF.

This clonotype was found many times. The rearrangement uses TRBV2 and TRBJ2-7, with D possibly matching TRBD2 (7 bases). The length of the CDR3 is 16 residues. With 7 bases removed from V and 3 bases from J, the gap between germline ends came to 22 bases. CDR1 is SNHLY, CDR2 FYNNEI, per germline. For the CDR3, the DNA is TGTGCCAGCACTGGGGGGCTAGCGGTTCAGATCTACGAGCAGTACTTC. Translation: CASTGGLAVQIYEQYF.

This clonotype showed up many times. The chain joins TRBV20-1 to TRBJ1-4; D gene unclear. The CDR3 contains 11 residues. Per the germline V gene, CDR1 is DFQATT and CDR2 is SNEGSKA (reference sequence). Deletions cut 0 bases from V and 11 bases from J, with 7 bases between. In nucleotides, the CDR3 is TGCAGTGCTAGAGAGGCTGGGAAACTGTTTTTT. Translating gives CSAREAGKLFF.

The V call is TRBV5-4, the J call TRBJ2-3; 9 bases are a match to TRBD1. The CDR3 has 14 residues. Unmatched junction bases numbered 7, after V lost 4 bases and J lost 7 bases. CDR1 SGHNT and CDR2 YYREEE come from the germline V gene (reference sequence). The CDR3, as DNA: TGTGCCAGCAGCCATGGGGACAGGGTTTATACGCAGTATTTT. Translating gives CASSHGDRVYTQYF.

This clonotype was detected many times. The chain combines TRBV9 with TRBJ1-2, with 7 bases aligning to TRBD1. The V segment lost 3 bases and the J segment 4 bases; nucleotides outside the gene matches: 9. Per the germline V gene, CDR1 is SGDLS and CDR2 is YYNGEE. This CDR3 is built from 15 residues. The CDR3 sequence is CASSATGEGGYGYTF. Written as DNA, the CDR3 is TGTGCCAGCAGCGCTACAGGGGAAGGCGGCTATGGCTACACCTTC.

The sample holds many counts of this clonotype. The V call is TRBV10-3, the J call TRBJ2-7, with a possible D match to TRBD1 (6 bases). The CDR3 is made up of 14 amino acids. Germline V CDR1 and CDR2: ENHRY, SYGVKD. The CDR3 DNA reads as TGTGCGTCCCGCCGGGGACATAAATCCTACGAGCAGTACTTC. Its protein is CASRRGHKSYEQYF.

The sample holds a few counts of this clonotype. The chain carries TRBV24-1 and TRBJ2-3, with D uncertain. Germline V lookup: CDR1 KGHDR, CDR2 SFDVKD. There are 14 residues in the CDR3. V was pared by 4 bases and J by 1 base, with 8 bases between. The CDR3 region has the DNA TGTGCCACCAGTGACTGGGGTGGCACAGATACGCAGTATTTT. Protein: CATSDWGGTDTQYF.

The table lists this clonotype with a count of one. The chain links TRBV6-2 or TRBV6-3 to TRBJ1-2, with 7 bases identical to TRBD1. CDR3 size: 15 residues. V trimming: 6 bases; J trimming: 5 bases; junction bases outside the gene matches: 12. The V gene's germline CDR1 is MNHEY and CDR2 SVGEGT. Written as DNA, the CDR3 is TGTGCCAGCAGAACCCCGGGACAGCGAGGGTATGGCTACACCTTC. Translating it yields CASRTPGQRGYGYTF.

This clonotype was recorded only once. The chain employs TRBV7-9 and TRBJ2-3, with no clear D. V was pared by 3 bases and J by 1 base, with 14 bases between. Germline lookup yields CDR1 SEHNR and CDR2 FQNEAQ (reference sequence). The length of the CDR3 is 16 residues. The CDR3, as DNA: TGTGCCAGCAGCTTGGGTGGACGGCCGGGCACAGATACGCAGTATTTT. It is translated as CASSLGGRPGTDTQYF.

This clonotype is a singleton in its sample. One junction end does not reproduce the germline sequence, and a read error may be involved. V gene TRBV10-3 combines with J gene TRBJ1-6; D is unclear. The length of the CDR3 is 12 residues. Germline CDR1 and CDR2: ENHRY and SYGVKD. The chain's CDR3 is CTIRARGSPLHF. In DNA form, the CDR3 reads TGTACCATTCGGGCGAGAGGTTCACCCCTCCACTTT.

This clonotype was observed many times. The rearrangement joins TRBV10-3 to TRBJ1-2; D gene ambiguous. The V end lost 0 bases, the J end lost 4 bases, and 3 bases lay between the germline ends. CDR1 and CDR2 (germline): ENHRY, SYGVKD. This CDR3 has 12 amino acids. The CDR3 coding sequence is TGTGCCATCAGTGAGTCTTTCTATGGCTACACCTTC. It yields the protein CAISESFYGYTF.

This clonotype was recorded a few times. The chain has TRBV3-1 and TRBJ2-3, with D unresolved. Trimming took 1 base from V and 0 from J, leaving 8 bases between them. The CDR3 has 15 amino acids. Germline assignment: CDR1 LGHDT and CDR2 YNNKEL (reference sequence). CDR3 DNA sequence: TGTGCCAGCAGCCAAGGTCTGTCTAGCACAGATACGCAGTATTTT. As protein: CASSQGLSSTDTQYF.

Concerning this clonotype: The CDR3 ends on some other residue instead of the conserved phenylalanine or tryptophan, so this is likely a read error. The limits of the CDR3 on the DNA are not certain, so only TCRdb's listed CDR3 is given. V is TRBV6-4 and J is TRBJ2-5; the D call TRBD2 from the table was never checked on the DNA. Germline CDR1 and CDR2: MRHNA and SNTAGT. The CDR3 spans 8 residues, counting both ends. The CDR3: CASRIRTS.

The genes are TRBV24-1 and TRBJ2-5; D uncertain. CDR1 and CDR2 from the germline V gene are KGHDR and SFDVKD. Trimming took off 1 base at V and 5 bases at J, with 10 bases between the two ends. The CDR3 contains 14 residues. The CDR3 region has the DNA TGTGCCACCAGTGATTTTCGTCATGGGGAGACCCAGTACTTC. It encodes CATSDFRHGETQYF.

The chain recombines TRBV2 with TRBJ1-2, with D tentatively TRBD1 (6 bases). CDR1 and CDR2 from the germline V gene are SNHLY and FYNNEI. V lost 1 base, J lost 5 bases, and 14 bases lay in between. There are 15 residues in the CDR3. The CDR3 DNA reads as TGTGCCAGCAGTGAAGACCGGGACAAGCGTTATGGCTACACCTTC. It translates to CASSEDRDKRYGYTF.

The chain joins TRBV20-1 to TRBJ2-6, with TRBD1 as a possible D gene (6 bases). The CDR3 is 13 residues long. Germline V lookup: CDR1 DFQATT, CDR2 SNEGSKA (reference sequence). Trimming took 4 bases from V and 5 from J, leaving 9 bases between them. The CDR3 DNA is TGCAGTGCTAACGGGGACAGGGCCAACGTCCTGACTTTC. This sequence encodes CSANGDRANVLTF.

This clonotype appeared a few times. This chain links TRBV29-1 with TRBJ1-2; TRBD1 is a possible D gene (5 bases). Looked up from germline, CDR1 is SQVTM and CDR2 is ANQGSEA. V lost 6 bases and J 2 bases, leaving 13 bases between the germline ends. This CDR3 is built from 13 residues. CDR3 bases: TGCAGCGTCGAGGACACCCGCAACTATGGCTACACCTTC. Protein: CSVEDTRNYGYTF. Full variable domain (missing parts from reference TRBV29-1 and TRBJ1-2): SAVISQKPSRDICQRGTSLTIQCQVDSQVTMMFWYRQQPGQSLTLIATANQGSEATYESGFVIDKFPISRPNLTFSTLTVSNMSPEDSSIYLCSVEDTRNYGYTFGSGTRLTVV.

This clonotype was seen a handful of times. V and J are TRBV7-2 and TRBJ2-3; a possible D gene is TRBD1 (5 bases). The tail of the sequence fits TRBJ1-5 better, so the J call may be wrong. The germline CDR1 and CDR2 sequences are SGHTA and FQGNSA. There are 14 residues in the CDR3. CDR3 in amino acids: CASREPGGKYTQHF. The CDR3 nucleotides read TGTGCCAGCCGAGAACCGGGGGGGAAGTACACGCAGCATTTT.

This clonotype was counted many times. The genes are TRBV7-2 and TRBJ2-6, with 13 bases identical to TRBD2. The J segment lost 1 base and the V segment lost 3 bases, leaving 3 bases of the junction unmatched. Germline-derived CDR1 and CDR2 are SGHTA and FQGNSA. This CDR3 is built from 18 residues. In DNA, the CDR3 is TGTGCCAGCAGCTTCGGACTAGCGGGAGTGTCTGGGGCCAACGTCCTGACTTTC. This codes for CASSFGLAGVSGANVLTF.

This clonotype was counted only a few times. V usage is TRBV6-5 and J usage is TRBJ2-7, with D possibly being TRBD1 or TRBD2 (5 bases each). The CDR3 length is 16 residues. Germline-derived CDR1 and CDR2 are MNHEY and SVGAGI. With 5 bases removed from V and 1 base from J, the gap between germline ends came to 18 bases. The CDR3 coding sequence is TGTGCCAGCAGTCATGCCGGGACGGAGGTTTCCTACGAGCAGTACTTC. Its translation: CASSHAGTEVSYEQYF.

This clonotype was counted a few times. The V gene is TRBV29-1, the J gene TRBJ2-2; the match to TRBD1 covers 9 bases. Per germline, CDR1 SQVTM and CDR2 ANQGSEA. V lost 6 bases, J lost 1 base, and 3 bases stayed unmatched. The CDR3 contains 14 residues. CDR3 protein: CSVRQGGNTGELFF. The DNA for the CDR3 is TGCAGCGTCCGACAGGGGGGGAACACCGGGGAGCTGTTTTTT.

In DNA form, the CDR3 reads TGTGCCAGCAGCGGATACTTCGGCCCCGGGCGGACAGATACGCAGTATTTT. This sequence encodes CASSGYFGPGRTDTQYF. J is TRBJ2-3 and V is TRBV9; D gene unclear. Trimming pared 3 bases from V and 3 bases from J, leaving 20 bases between. Germline-derived CDR1 and CDR2 are SGDLS and YYNGEE. The CDR3 length is 17 residues.

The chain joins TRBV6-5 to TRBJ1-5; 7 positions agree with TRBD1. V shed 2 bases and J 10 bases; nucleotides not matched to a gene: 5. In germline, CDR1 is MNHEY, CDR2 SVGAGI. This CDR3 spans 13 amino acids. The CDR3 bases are TGTGCCAGCAGTTACACCCACAGGGGTCCCCAGCATTTT. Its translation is CASSYTHRGPQHF.